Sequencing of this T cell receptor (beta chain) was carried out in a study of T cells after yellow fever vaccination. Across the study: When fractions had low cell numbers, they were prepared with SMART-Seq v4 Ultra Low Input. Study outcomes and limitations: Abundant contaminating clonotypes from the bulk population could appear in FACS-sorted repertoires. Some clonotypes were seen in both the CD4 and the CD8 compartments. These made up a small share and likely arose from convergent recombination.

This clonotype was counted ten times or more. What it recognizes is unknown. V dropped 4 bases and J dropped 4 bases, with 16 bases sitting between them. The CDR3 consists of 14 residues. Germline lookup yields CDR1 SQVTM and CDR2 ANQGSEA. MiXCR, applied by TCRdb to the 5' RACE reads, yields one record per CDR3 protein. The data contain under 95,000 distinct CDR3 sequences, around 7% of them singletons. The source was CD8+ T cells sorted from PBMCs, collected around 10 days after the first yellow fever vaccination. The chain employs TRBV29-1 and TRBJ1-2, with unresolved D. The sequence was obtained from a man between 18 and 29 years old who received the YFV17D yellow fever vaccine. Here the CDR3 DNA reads TGCAGCGTTGTCTATTTGGAGGGAGGCTATGGCTACACCTTC. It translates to CSVVYLEGGYGYTF.